This entry describes one TCR beta chain. Its antigen is undetermined. The data were taken from a study of cytomegalovirus exposure and HLA in healthy donors. Study-wide findings and caveats: Researchers reported in a later analysis that common viral pathogens appeared linked to several top clusters. Researchers reported from a later analysis that most CMV-associated TCR beta chains appeared HLA-restricted. Among TCR beta chains, those listed as cytomegalovirus-associated numbered over 150. The analysis excluded some indistinguishable V segments, including TRBV6-2 and TRBV6-3.

This CDR3 comprises 17 residues. Germline assignment: CDR1 SGHRS and CDR2 YFSETQ. Trimming took 0 bases from V and 0 from J, leaving 12 bases between them. 13 Jbeta primers and 60 Vbeta primers were used for the PCR. Libraries were prepared by immunoSEQ multiplex PCR; TCRdb keeps only in-frame clonotypes and omits some of them. The sample lists roughly 100,000 clones; roughly 82% were seen once. The sequencing sample was made of PBMCs. The clonotype originates from a man in his fifties in good health and CMV-seronegative. This sequence joins TRBV5-1 and TRBJ1-4, with D uncertain. The CDR3 region has the DNA TGCGCCAGCAGCTTGGGTGGCGGTCTTGCAACTAATGAAAAACTGTTTTTT. Its protein is CASSLGGGLATNEKLFF.